The sequence of this T cell receptor beta chain was determined in a study of Ad26.COV2.S vaccination and SARS-CoV-2 variants. Libraries were prepared by immunoSEQ multiplex PCR; TCRdb keeps only in-frame clonotypes and omits some of them. The sample contains about 380,000 clones, under 90% of which appear only once. Overall study findings and caveats: The breadth of spike-specific CD8+ and CD4+ T cell responses after vaccination was reportedly substantial. Vaccinated and placebo-treated recipients had similar non-spike TCR breadth.

Comment on this clone: The antigen is undetermined. Other DNA sequences in this sample translate to the same CDR3.

This CDR3 is built from 12 residues. The V gene's germline CDR1 is MNHEY and CDR2 SVGAGI. Between the trimmed V and J ends, which lost 0 bases and 3 bases, there was a span of 2 bases. The treatment denotes: some 19 received Ad26.COV2.S at low or high dose, single or two shots; roughly 5 received placebo; per-sample allocation not given. Sampling happened 63 days after the first vaccine or placebo injection. The administered vaccine (an Ad26 vector) expressed Wuhan-strain SARS-CoV-2 spike. This chain joins TRBV6-5 and TRBJ2-5; D remains ambiguous. This TCR was sampled from a person aged 18-60 years who received the Ad26.COV2.S COVID-19 vaccine or a placebo. The source material was peripheral blood, sampled in a trial of Ad26.COV2.S vaccine versus placebo. CDR3 region: CASSYSKETQYF. CDR3 in DNA: TGTGCCAGCAGTTACTCGAAAGAGACCCAGTACTTC.